The clone carrying this T cell receptor (beta chain) was seen a few times. What it binds is unknown. The record originates from a study of beta chain features in type 1 diabetes. Study context: Healthy donors, compared against patients, showed similar age, gender and cell yields. General study results and limits: Type 1 diabetes patients showed a moderate but significant shortening of TCRB CDR3s in all four CD4+ subsets.

Sequenced material consisted of expressed TCRB transcripts (all of the isolated RNA was reverse transcribed). TCRdb's table, derived via immunoSEQ multiplex PCR, lists solely in-frame clones and lacks some. This sample has some 240,000 clones, with roughly 17% found just once. Germline V gene sequence: CDR1 LNHDA, CDR2 SQIVND (reference sequence). With 5 bases removed from V and 2 bases from J, the gap between germline ends came to 10 bases. The CDR3 is 15 amino acids. Sort purity for all populations was recorded as exceeding 98%. The receptor was isolated from a man aged 30 to 45 with type 1 diabetes. This sequence joins TRBV19 and TRBJ2-6; unclear D gene. Sequencing was done on a sample of naive CD4+ T cells from blood. The CDR3: CASSELAPGANVLTF. The CDR3 coding sequence is TGTGCCAGTAGTGAGCTGGCGCCTGGGGCCAACGTCCTGACTTTC.